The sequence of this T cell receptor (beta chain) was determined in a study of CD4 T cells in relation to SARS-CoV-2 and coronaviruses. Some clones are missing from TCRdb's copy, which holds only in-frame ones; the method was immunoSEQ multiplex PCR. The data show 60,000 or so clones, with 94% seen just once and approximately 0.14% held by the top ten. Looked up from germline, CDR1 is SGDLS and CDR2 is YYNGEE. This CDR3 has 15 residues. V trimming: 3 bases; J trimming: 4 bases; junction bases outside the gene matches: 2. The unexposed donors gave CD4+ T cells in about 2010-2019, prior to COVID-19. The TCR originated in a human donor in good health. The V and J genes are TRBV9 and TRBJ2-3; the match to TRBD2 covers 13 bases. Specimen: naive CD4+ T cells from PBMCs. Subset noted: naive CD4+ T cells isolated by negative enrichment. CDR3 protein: CASSAGLAGADTQYF. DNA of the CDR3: TGTGCCAGCAGCGCCGGACTAGCGGGAGCAGATACGCAGTATTTT.